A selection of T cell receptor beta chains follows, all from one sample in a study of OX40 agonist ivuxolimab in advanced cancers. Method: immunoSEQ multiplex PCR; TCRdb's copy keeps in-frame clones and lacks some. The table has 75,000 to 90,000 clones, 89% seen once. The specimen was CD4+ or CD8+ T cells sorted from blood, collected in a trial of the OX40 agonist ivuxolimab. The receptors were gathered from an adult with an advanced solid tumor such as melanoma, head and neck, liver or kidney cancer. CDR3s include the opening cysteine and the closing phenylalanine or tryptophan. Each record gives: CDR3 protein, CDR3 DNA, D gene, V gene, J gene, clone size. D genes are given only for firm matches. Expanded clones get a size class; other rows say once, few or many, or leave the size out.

CDR3: CASSPPKGAKNEQFF
DNA: TGTGCCAGCTCACCACCGAAGGGGGCAAAGAATGAGCAGTTCTTC
D: TRBD1
V: TRBV18
J: TRBJ2-1
size: NA

CDR3: CASSPAGLYNEQFF
DNA: TGCGCCAGCAGCCCAGCGGGGCTTTACAATGAGCAGTTCTTC
D: TRBD2
V: TRBV4-1
J: TRBJ2-1
size: few

CDR3: CASSLSIAGDYNSPLHF
DNA: TGTGCCAGCAGTTTAAGTATCGCAGGGGATTATAATTCACCCCTCCACTTT
D: NA
V: TRBV28
J: TRBJ1-6
size: NA

CDR3: CASSSSSGRLYEQYF
DNA: TGTGCCAGCAGCTCATCTAGCGGGAGGTTGTACGAGCAGTACTTC
D: TRBD2
V: TRBV7-9
J: TRBJ2-7
size: NA

CDR3: CASSFGGETYGYTF
DNA: TGTGCCAGCAGTTTTGGGGGGGAAACCTATGGCTACACCTTC
D: NA
V: TRBV28
J: TRBJ1-2
size: NA

CDR3: CASSNRGINEKLFF
DNA: TGTGCCAGTAGCAATCGGGGAATTAATGAAAAACTGTTTTTT
D: NA
V: TRBV19
J: TRBJ1-4
size: NA

CDR3: CASSLPMTGADTQYF
DNA: TGTGCCAGCAGTTTGCCCATGACAGGGGCAGATACGCAGTATTTT
D: TRBD1
V: TRBV28
J: TRBJ2-3
size: NA

CDR3: CASSYRGASAPLHF
DNA: TGTGCCAGCAGTTACCGGGGGGCTTCGGCACCCCTCCACTTT
D: NA
V: TRBV6-6
J: TRBJ1-6
size: NA

CDR3: CASSGGLAGAGEQFF
DNA: TGTGCCAGCAGCGGGGGACTAGCGGGAGCTGGTGAGCAGTTCTTC
D: TRBD2
V: TRBV9
J: TRBJ2-1
size: NA

CDR3: CASGLSTGVISGANVLTF
DNA: TGTGCTAGTGGTTTGTCGACAGGGGTTATTTCTGGGGCCAACGTCCTGACTTTC
D: TRBD1
V: TRBV12-5
J: TRBJ2-6
size: NA

CDR3: CAISTAGGTEAFF
DNA: TGTGCCATCAGTACCGCGGGGGGCACTGAAGCTTTCTTT
D: NA
V: TRBV10-3
J: TRBJ1-1
size: NA

CDR3: CASRPTGGIYEQYF
DNA: TGTGCCAGCAGGCCCACGGGGGGGATCTACGAGCAGTACTTC
D: TRBD2
V: TRBV11-2
J: TRBJ2-7
size: few

CDR3: CATAGASKSNQPQHF
DNA: TGCGCCACCGCCGGGGCCAGTAAAAGCAATCAGCCCCAGCATTTT
D: NA
V: TRBV10-2
J: TRBJ1-5
size: NA

CDR3: CASSLTVGYGTEAFF
DNA: TGTGCCAGCAGCTTAACTGTGGGGTACGGCACTGAAGCTTTCTTT
D: NA
V: TRBV7-3
J: TRBJ1-1
size: NA

CDR3: CASSLFLAGASTFNEQFF
DNA: TGTGCCAGCAGCCTTTTCCTAGCGGGAGCCAGTACGTTCAATGAGCAGTTCTTC
D: TRBD2
V: TRBV5-5
J: TRBJ2-1
size: NA

CDR3: CASSLAYEQYF
DNA: TGTGCCAGCAGCTTGGCTTACGAGCAGTACTTC
D: NA
V: TRBV5-6
J: TRBJ2-7
size: NA

CDR3: CASSQIRRDSPLHF
DNA: TGCGCCAGCAGCCAAATCCGGCGGGATTCACCCCTCCACTTT
D: NA
V: TRBV4-1
J: TRBJ1-6
size: NA

CDR3: CASRPTSGGINEQFF
DNA: TGTGCCAGCAGACCTACTAGCGGAGGAATCAATGAGCAGTTCTTC
D: TRBD2
V: TRBV2
J: TRBJ2-1
size: NA

CDR3: CASSLRRRAPNEQFF
DNA: TGTGCCAGCAGTTTAAGGCGACGGGCCCCTAATGAGCAGTTCTTC
D: NA
V: TRBV27
J: TRBJ2-1
size: few

CDR3: CASSVGPNTGELFF
DNA: TGTGCCAGCAGCGTAGGTCCTAACACCGGGGAGCTGTTTTTT
D: NA
V: TRBV9
J: TRBJ2-2
size: NA

CDR3: CASSEEGYEQYF
DNA: TGTGCCAGCAGTGAAGAAGGCTACGAGCAGTACTTC
D: NA
V: TRBV6-1
J: TRBJ2-7
size: NA

CDR3: CASSPGHRGDQPQHF
DNA: TGCGCCAGCAGCCCGGGACATCGGGGGGATCAGCCCCAGCATTTT
D: NA
V: TRBV5-1
J: TRBJ1-5
size: NA

CDR3: CASSFRGSNQPQHF
DNA: TGTGCCAGCAGTTTTCGGGGGAGCAATCAGCCCCAGCATTTT
D: NA
V: TRBV27
J: TRBJ1-5
size: once

CDR3: CASGLGRESEQYF
DNA: TGTGCCAGCGGTTTGGGGAGGGAATCCGAGCAGTACTTC
D: TRBD2
V: TRBV6-1
J: TRBJ2-7
size: NA

CDR3: CASSQGGDRGNEQYF
DNA: TGTGCCAGCAGCCAAGGGGGGGACAGGGGGAACGAGCAGTACTTC
D: TRBD1
V: TRBV4-2
J: TRBJ2-7
size: NA

CDR3: CASSPTGSNTGELFF
DNA: TGTGCCAGTAGTCCGACAGGCTCGAACACCGGGGAGCTGTTTTTT
D: NA
V: TRBV19
J: TRBJ2-2
size: NA

CDR3: CASSPGRRLYEQYF
DNA: TGTGCCAGCTCACCAGGCAGACGGCTCTACGAGCAGTACTTC
D: NA
V: TRBV18
J: TRBJ2-7
size: NA

CDR3: CATIAGSYEQYF
DNA: TGTGCCACCATCGCGGGCTCCTACGAGCAGTACTTC
D: NA
V: TRBV10-3
J: TRBJ2-7
size: few

CDR3: CASSQARDYGYTF
DNA: TGCGCCAGCAGCCAAGCCAGGGACTATGGCTACACCTTC
D: NA
V: TRBV4-1
J: TRBJ1-2
size: once

CDR3: CASRRLADTYSTDTQYF
DNA: TGCGCCAGCAGACGTTTGGCAGACACCTATAGCACAGATACGCAGTATTTT
D: NA
V: TRBV5-1
J: TRBJ2-3
size: NA

CDR3: CASSLEGGMSSYNEQFF
DNA: TGTGCCAGCAGCTTAGAGGGGGGAATGAGCTCCTACAATGAGCAGTTCTTC
D: NA
V: TRBV7-3
J: TRBJ2-1
size: once

CDR3: CATRGTGDNQPQHF
DNA: TGTGCCACCAGGGGGACAGGGGACAATCAGCCCCAGCATTTT
D: TRBD1
V: TRBV10-3
J: TRBJ1-5
size: NA

CDR3: CASLENSGEQYF
DNA: TGTGCCAGCTTAGAGAATAGCGGGGAGCAGTACTTC
D: TRBD2
V: TRBV2
J: TRBJ2-7
size: few

CDR3: CASSFESGANVLTF
DNA: TGCGCCAGCAGCTTTGAGTCAGGGGCCAACGTCCTGACTTTC
D: NA
V: TRBV5-1
J: TRBJ2-6
size: NA

CDR3: CASSHITGNEQYF
DNA: TGCGCCAGCAGTCATATAACAGGGAATGAGCAGTACTTC
D: NA
V: TRBV23-1
J: TRBJ2-5
size: once

CDR3: CASSRDGDSSFGELFF
DNA: TGTGCCAGTAGCCGAGATGGGGACTCTTCATTCGGGGAGCTGTTTTTT
D: NA
V: TRBV19
J: TRBJ2-2
size: few

CDR3: CSVERVRGETQYF
DNA: TGCAGCGTTGAAAGGGTCAGGGGTGAGACCCAGTACTTC
D: NA
V: TRBV29-1
J: TRBJ2-5
size: NA

CDR3: CASSQGQLGEKLFF
DNA: TGTGCCAGCAGCCAAGGACAGTTGGGGGAAAAACTGTTTTTT
D: NA
V: TRBV4-2
J: TRBJ1-4
size: NA

CDR3: CASSQAQEAYEQYF
DNA: TGCGCCAGCAGCCAAGCACAGGAGGCCTACGAGCAGTACTTC
D: NA
V: TRBV4-1
J: TRBJ2-7
size: NA

CDR3: CASSILAGDSYEQYF
DNA: TGTGCCAGCAGCATACTAGCGGGGGACTCCTACGAGCAGTACTTC
D: TRBD2
V: TRBV11-2
J: TRBJ2-7
size: NA